This TCR beta chain is from a study of blood T cell repertoires in COVID-19. Overall study: Collection of acute and convalescent COVID-19 samples took place in the United States, Italy and Spain. PBMCs, B-cell-depleted T cells, or T cells were the source of the cDNA or gDNA that made up the material.

Looked up from germline, CDR1 is SGHVS and CDR2 is FNYEAQ. The V end was cut by 5 bases, the J end by 0 bases, with 11 bases between. This CDR3 is 15 amino acids long. In the original analysis: Nucleated cell counts were estimated from reference gene primer amplification. TCRdb keeps only in-frame clones here, not all; method: immunoSEQ multiplex PCR. V, J and clone size derive from that table, while D and trimming were established from the DNA sequence. The sample holds about 170,000 clones; roughly four fifths are singletons and the top ten take about 1.9%. Material for sequencing was peripheral blood. The receptor was derived from a woman aged 80 or older with acute or convalescent COVID-19. The rearrangement joins TRBV7-6 to TRBJ1-3, with TRBD1 as a possible D gene (6 bases). DNA of the CDR3: TGTGCCAGCAGCAGGGGGAGCAGCTCTGGAAACACCATATATTTT. It translates to CASSRGSSSGNTIYF.